This passage covers 2 T cell receptor beta chains from one sample sequenced in a study of early T cells in non-severe SARS-CoV-2 infection. TCRdb recomputed calls from the 5' RACE reads with MiXCR, one row per CDR3 protein. The table includes approximately 38,000 distinct CDR3 sequences, 3.5% to 5% detected once. Sample: whole blood. The receptors shown here come from an adult who was a healthcare worker with PCR-confirmed SARS-CoV-2 infection or an uninfected control (not recorded which).

This clonotype has at least ten counts. V usage is TRBV3-1 and J usage is TRBJ2-7; TRBD1 might be the D (6 bases). The CDR3 loop spans 14 amino acids. V dropped 4 bases and J dropped 4 bases, with 14 bases sitting between them. Germline V lookup: CDR1 LGHDT, CDR2 YNNKEL (reference sequence). The CDR3 protein is CASSRRDTQYEQYF. CDR3 DNA: TGTGCCAGCAGCCGCCGGGACACCCAGTACGAGCAGTACTTC.

V usage is TRBV5-5 and J usage is TRBJ2-5; 9 bases fit TRBD1. Germline loops: CDR1 SGHKS, CDR2 YYEKEE (reference sequence). Trimming took 4 bases from V and 2 from J; bases not matched to a gene: 3. The CDR3 runs 14 residues. The CDR3 sequence is CASSDGQGQETQYF. DNA for the CDR3: TGTGCCAGCAGCGACGGACAGGGGCAAGAGACCCAGTACTTC.